This T cell receptor (beta chain) came from a study of cytomegalovirus exposure and HLA in healthy donors. The length of the CDR3 is 12 residues. The germline V and J ends were trimmed by 3 bases and 5 bases, with 7 bases remaining between them. Looked up from germline, CDR1 is MNHEY and CDR2 is SVGAGI. The data were produced by immunoSEQ multiplex PCR, yet TCRdb's version contains in-frame clones alone and is incomplete. The table includes 260,000 or so clones, approximately 90% detected once. Sequenced: PBMCs. The chain joins TRBV6-5 to TRBJ1-2; D is uncertain. The source of this sequence is a young man in good health and CMV-seronegative. CDR3 sequence reads: CASSYAVYGYTF. The CDR3 DNA reads as TGTGCCAGCAGTTATGCGGTTTATGGCTACACCTTC.